This record covers a single T cell receptor (beta chain). Trimming stripped 5 bases from V and 0 bases from J, with 11 bases between. CDR1 MNHEY and CDR2 SVGEGT come from the germline V gene. The CDR3 is 15 residues long. This sample stems from a study of blood T cell repertoires in COVID-19. Study as a whole: The United States, Italy and Spain supplied acute and convalescent COVID-19 samples. Sources were T cells, B-cell-depleted T cells, or PBMCs; the material itself was cDNA or gDNA.

TCRdb's table, derived via immunoSEQ multiplex PCR, lists solely in-frame clones and lacks some. The table includes roughly 50,000 clones, around 92% detected once. The chain has TRBV6-2 or TRBV6-3 and TRBJ1-3; no firm D call. Sequencing was performed on peripheral blood. The TCR comes from a human donor in a cohort sampled during active COVID-19. CDR3 loop: CASSDTTLSGNTIYF. CDR3 sequence (DNA): TGTGCCAGCAGTGACACCACCCTCTCTGGAAACACCATATATTTT.